The clone carrying this T cell receptor (beta chain) has a count of ten or more. Its antigen is unidentified. Samples came from axillary lymph nodes draining the breast cancer. These data originate in a study of breast tumors, draining lymph nodes, adjacent tissues. The CDR3 is 17 residues long. Trimming cost V 5 bases and J 3 bases; bases outside gene matches: 6. Germline V gene lookup returns CDR1 DFQATT and CDR2 SNEGSKA (reference sequence). TCRdb recomputed calls from the multiplex PCR reads with MiXCR, one row per CDR3 protein. The sample lists roughly 80,000 distinct CDR3 sequences, roughly 20% occurring once. Study conclusions and caveats: Data only fit, rather than demonstrated, lymph node origin of most tumor T cells. Tumors had less TCR diversity than lymph nodes, more than nontumor tissue. Luminal-like breast cancer showed significantly higher tumor–nontumor repertoire similarity than basal-like.

This sequence joins TRBV20-1 and TRBJ2-2, with 16 bases identical to TRBD2. The sequenced sample was axillary lymph node tissue. The sequence came from a female donor with breast cancer. Some clones in this sample may be carry-over from other donors' samples. The DNA of the CDR3 is TGCAGTGCTTCGGGGACTAGCGGGAGGGCCGACACCGGGGAGCTGTTTTTT. It encodes CSASGTSGRADTGELFF.